Presented here are 28 T cell receptor beta chains from one specimen sequenced in a study of OX40 agonist ivuxolimab in advanced cancers. The assay was immunoSEQ multiplex PCR, and TCRdb's table has in-frame clones only and misses some. The sample has about 73,000 clones; 85% to 90% are singletons. This material consisted of CD4+ or CD8+ T cells sorted from blood, taken in a trial of the OX40 agonist ivuxolimab. Receptors originate from an adult with an advanced solid tumor such as melanoma, head and neck, liver or kidney cancer.

V gene TRBV30 combines with J gene TRBJ1-1, with a tentative D call TRBD1 (6 bases). The CDR3 runs to 13 residues. Trimming removed 0 bases at V and 6 bases at J, with 11 bases between. Germline values: CDR1 GTSNPN, CDR2 SVGIG (reference sequence). CDR3 nucleotide sequence: TGTGCCTGGAGTGTAGGGAAGGGGGCTGAAGCTTTCTTT. This codes for CAWSVGKGAEAFF.

The chain couples TRBV11-3 to TRBJ2-2; D tentatively fits TRBD1 or TRBD2 (6 bases each). The CDR3 contains 14 residues. V was pared by 1 base and J by 6 bases, with 9 bases between. The germline V gene has CDR1 SGHNT and CDR2 YENEEA. The CDR3 protein is CASSLGGAAGELFF. In nucleotides, the CDR3 is TGTGCCAGCAGCTTAGGGGGGGCGGCCGGGGAGCTGTTTTTT.

This clone was seen a single time. The CDR3 bases are TGTGCCAGCAGCGTATCCCCTACTACTAGCGGGAGAACAGATACGCAGTATTTT. Amino acids: CASSVSPTTSGRTDTQYF. This rearrangement joins TRBV9 to TRBJ2-3; 11 bases agree with TRBD2. The CDR3 runs 18 residues. V was clipped by 1 base and J by 3 bases; unmatched bases: 10. CDR1 SGDLS and CDR2 YYNGEE come from the germline V gene.

CDR3 sequence reads: CASSPGLAGGYEQFF. CDR3 in DNA: TGTGCCAGCTCACCAGGACTAGCGGGAGGCTATGAGCAGTTCTTC. The chain combines TRBV18 with TRBJ2-1, with 14 bases lining up with TRBD2. CDR1 is KGHSH, CDR2 LQKENI, per germline. The CDR3 consists of 15 residues. J lost 8 bases, V lost 2 bases, and 2 bases had no gene match.

V usage is TRBV28 and J usage is TRBJ2-3; D is undetermined. The germline gives CDR1 MDHEN, CDR2 SYDVKM. The CDR3 spans 12 residues. V lost 2 bases, J lost 1 base, and 1 base lay in between. The CDR3 nucleotides read TGTGCCAGCAGTTTAGGCACAGATACGCAGTATTTT. Translating it yields CASSLGTDTQYF. Combining the CDR3 with reference TRBV28 and TRBJ2-3 gives the whole variable domain DVKVTQSSRYLVKRTGEKVFLECVQDMDHENMFWYRQDPGLGLRLIYFSYDVKMKEKGDIPEGYSVSREKKERFSLILESASTNQTSMYLCASSLGTDTQYFGPGTRLTVL.

J is TRBJ2-5 and V is TRBV29-1; D remains unclear. Trimming shortened V by 7 bases and J by 8 bases, and 11 bases separated the two germline ends. Germline-derived CDR1 and CDR2 are SQVTM and ANQGSEA. There are 10 residues in the CDR3. CDR3 in amino acids: CSAALSTQYF. CDR3 nucleotides: TGCAGCGCCGCCCTGTCAACCCAGTACTTC.

V usage is TRBV19 and J usage is TRBJ1-1, with 9 bases that match TRBD1. Germline CDR1 is LNHDA and CDR2 is SQIVND (reference sequence). The CDR3 sequence is 16 residues long. The J segment lost 5 bases and the V segment lost 4 bases, leaving 11 bases of the junction unmatched. The CDR3 is CASSTRKQGARTEAFF. The CDR3 DNA is TGTGCCAGTAGTACCCGAAAACAGGGGGCTAGGACTGAAGCTTTCTTT.

V is TRBV21-1 and J is TRBJ1-4. TRBV21-1 is deemed a pseudogene. CDR3 length: 14 amino acids. The CDR3 region is CASSRRQYERQLFF. CDR3 in DNA: TGTGCCAGCAGCAGGAGGCAGTATGAACGGCAACTGTTTTTT.

The chain uses TRBV5-4 and TRBJ2-7, with 7 nucleotides matching TRBD1. The germline gives CDR1 SGHNT, CDR2 YYREEE (reference sequence). This CDR3 spans 14 amino acids. The V gene end was trimmed by 10 bases and the J gene end by 7 bases; junction bases not matched to a gene: 17. CDR3 region: CACKTGPPKREQYF. Here the CDR3 DNA reads TGTGCCTGCAAGACAGGGCCCCCCAAGCGGGAGCAGTACTTC.

The chain employs TRBV2 and TRBJ2-1, with 7 bases matching TRBD2. J gave up 2 bases and V 8 bases, and 6 bases lay outside the gene matches. CDR3 size: 14 residues. Germline CDR1 and CDR2: SNHLY and FYNNEI. CDR3 region: CASGRGGPYNEQFF. In DNA form, the CDR3 reads TGTGCCAGCGGTCGGGGAGGGCCCTACAATGAGCAGTTCTTC.

This rearrangement joins TRBV19 to TRBJ2-7; D is uncertain. CDR1 is LNHDA, CDR2 SQIVND, per germline (reference sequence). The CDR3 has 16 residues. The V end lost 1 base, the J end lost 0 bases, and 13 bases lay between the germline ends. The DNA for the CDR3 is TGTGCCAGTAGTATAGGAGGTTTTCGGGTCTCCTACGAGCAGTACTTC. This gives the protein CASSIGGFRVSYEQYF.

J is TRBJ1-4 and V is TRBV7-3, with 10 bases matching TRBD1. Unmatched junction bases numbered 12, after V lost 3 bases and J lost 8 bases. The length of the CDR3 is 17 residues. Germline V CDR1 and CDR2: SGHTA, FQGTGA. CDR3 protein: CASSFPPRDRGREKLFF. CDR3 DNA sequence: TGTGCCAGCAGCTTCCCCCCACGGGACAGGGGAAGAGAAAAACTGTTTTTT. Full variable domain (remainder filled in from reference TRBV7-3 and TRBJ1-4): GAGVSQTPSNKVTEKGKYVELRCDPISGHTALYWYRQSLGQGPEFLIYFQGTGAADDSGLPNDRFFAVRPEGSVSTLKIQRTERGDSAVYLCASSFPPRDRGREKLFFGSGTQLSVL.

The chain combines TRBV14 with TRBJ2-7; 7 bases are shared with TRBD1. The trim removed 4 bases at V and 3 bases at J, leaving 15 bases unmatched. CDR3 length equals 17 residues. Germline assignment: CDR1 SGHDN and CDR2 FVKESK. The CDR3 loop reads CASSPLNPGQHVYEQYF. The CDR3 DNA is TGTGCCAGCAGCCCGCTAAACCCGGGACAGCACGTCTACGAGCAGTACTTC.

This clone showed up just once. Written as DNA, the CDR3 is TGTGCCAGCAGGCGACTCAGACAGGGGCGCAAAGGAAACACCATATATTTT. It encodes CASRRLRQGRKGNTIYF. The V and J genes are TRBV5-8 and TRBJ1-3; 8 bases match TRBD1. Germline loops: CDR1 SGHTS, CDR2 YDEGEE. V shed 5 bases and J 4 bases; nucleotides not matched to a gene: 14. This CDR3 has 17 residues. The whole variable domain, filled in from reference TRBV5-8 and TRBJ1-3, reads EAGVTQSPTHLIKTRGQQATLRCSPISGHTSVYWYQQALGLGLQFLLWYDEGEERNRGNFPPRFSGRQFPNYSSELNVNALELEDSALYLCASRRLRQGRKGNTIYFGEGSWLTVV.

Concerning this clone: The sample has other DNA sequences that encode this CDR3 too. The chain combines TRBV29-1 with TRBJ1-2; D call uncertain. There are 12 residues in the CDR3. The germline gives CDR1 SQVTM, CDR2 ANQGSEA. V dropped 2 bases and J dropped 8 bases, with 12 bases sitting between them. The CDR3: CSVERGVRGYTF. The CDR3 bases are TGCAGCGTTGAACGGGGAGTAAGAGGCTACACCTTC.

The rearrangement links TRBV11-3 to TRBJ2-5, with TRBD1 identical over 8 bases. The J segment lost 4 bases and the V segment lost 5 bases, leaving 0 bases of the junction unmatched. Germline V gene sequence: CDR1 SGHNT, CDR2 YENEEA. CDR3 length: 12 amino acids. The CDR3 is CASSTGGETQYF. The CDR3 DNA follows: TGTGCCAGCAGCACAGGGGGAGAGACCCAGTACTTC.

This chain joins TRBV15 and TRBJ2-3; 9 positions match TRBD2. Per the germline V gene, CDR1 is LNHNV and CDR2 is YYDKDF (reference sequence). Trimming cost V 4 bases and J 3 bases; bases outside gene matches: 5. The CDR3 is made up of 15 amino acids. CDR3 in amino acids: CATSTETSGTDTQYF. The DNA for the CDR3 is TGTGCCACCAGCACCGAGACTAGCGGTACAGATACGCAGTATTTT.

The rearrangement links TRBV6-1 to TRBJ2-7, with TRBD2 matching 8 bases. This CDR3 region has 17 residues. Germline-derived CDR1 and CDR2 are MNHNS and SASEGT. The J segment lost 2 bases and the V segment lost 0 bases, leaving 9 bases of the junction unmatched. DNA for the CDR3: TGTGCCAGCAGTGAAGCGCTTGGCAGCGGGAGAGCCTACGAGCAGTACTTC. It specifies CASSEALGSGRAYEQYF.

The rearrangement links TRBV5-4 to TRBJ2-3, with a weak D call TRBD2 (5 bases). The V and J ends lost 1 base and 0 bases respectively, with 9 bases between them. The V gene's germline CDR1 is SGHNT and CDR2 YYREEE (reference sequence). This CDR3 is built from 15 residues. The CDR3 protein is CASSLRSGSTDTQYF. The CDR3 DNA is TGTGCCAGCAGCTTGCGGAGCGGAAGCACAGATACGCAGTATTTT.

The chain employs TRBV2 and TRBJ2-7, with D perhaps matching TRBD1 (6 bases). CDR3 length: 15 residues. CDR1 is SNHLY and CDR2 is FYNNEI in the germline V gene. V lost 7 bases to trimming and J lost 2 bases, with 18 bases between them. CDR3 protein: CASTLRETGTYEQYF. CDR3 nucleotides: TGTGCCAGCACCCTTAGGGAGACAGGTACCTACGAGCAGTACTTC.

This chain links TRBV29-1 with TRBJ1-1, with D possibly being TRBD1 (5 bases). CDR3 length: 12 residues. Germline V gene data show CDR1 as SQVTM and CDR2 as ANQGSEA. CDR3 residues: CTSGGANTEAFF. In DNA form, the CDR3 reads TGCACCAGCGGGGGAGCAAACACTGAAGCTTTCTTT.

The V call is TRBV2, the J call TRBJ2-1, with TRBD2 matching 10 bases. V shed 7 bases and J 1 base; nucleotides not matched to a gene: 16. Germline lookup yields CDR1 SNHLY and CDR2 FYNNEI. The CDR3 has 19 amino acids. The CDR3 sequence is CASTWGSSGRPSSYNEQFF. CDR3 bases: TGTGCCAGCACCTGGGGGAGTAGCGGGAGGCCATCTTCCTACAATGAGCAGTTCTTC.

J is TRBJ1-2 and V is TRBV5-4, with 8 bases lining up with TRBD1. CDR3 size: 15 residues. V trimming: 5 bases; J trimming: 6 bases; junction bases outside the gene matches: 12. The V gene's germline CDR1 is SGHNT and CDR2 YYREEE (reference sequence). CDR3 in amino acids: CASRIGDRILHGYTF. Written as DNA, the CDR3 is TGTGCCAGCAGAATAGGGGACAGGATTTTGCATGGCTACACCTTC.

The V gene is TRBV19, the J gene TRBJ2-3; 9 bases map to TRBD2. The V segment lost 3 bases and the J segment 0 bases; nucleotides outside the gene matches: 7. The length of the CDR3 is 17 residues. Germline V gene sequence: CDR1 LNHDA, CDR2 SQIVND (reference sequence). The CDR3 loop reads CASSIGLAGISTDTQYF. In nucleotides, the CDR3 is TGTGCCAGTAGTATTGGTCTAGCGGGAATAAGCACAGATACGCAGTATTTT.

The V and J genes are TRBV7-8 and TRBJ1-3; D is ambiguous. This CDR3 spans 16 amino acids. The V gene lost 2 bases and the J gene lost 2 bases, with 13 bases spanning the gap. The germline gives CDR1 SGHVS, CDR2 FQNEAQ. The CDR3: CASSLLLEPAGNTIYF. The CDR3 bases are TGTGCCAGCAGCTTACTCTTGGAACCCGCTGGAAACACCATATATTTT.

The count of this clone is one. The J gene is TRBJ2-4, the V gene TRBV7-9, with 9 bases aligning to TRBD1. After removal of 4 bases from V and 4 bases from J, the junction contained 8 bases not matched to a gene. In germline, CDR1 is SEHNR, CDR2 FQNEAQ (reference sequence). There are 16 residues in the CDR3. CDR3 residues: CASSSLIGTGKNIQYF. The CDR3, as DNA: TGTGCCAGCAGCTCTCTCATCGGGACAGGGAAAAACATTCAGTACTTC.

V usage is TRBV7-3 and J usage is TRBJ2-5, with 8 bases aligning to TRBD2. The germline gives CDR1 SGHTA, CDR2 FQGTGA. Trimming took 5 bases from V and 6 from J; bases not matched to a gene: 14. This CDR3 has 16 residues. In DNA form, the CDR3 reads TGTGCCAGCAGCAGGGGGGGTAGCGGGAAGGGAAAGACCCAGTACTTC. This codes for CASSRGGSGKGKTQYF.

The CDR3 loop is CASRPTGSETQYF. CDR3 sequence (DNA): TGTGCCAGCAGACCGACAGGGTCGGAGACCCAGTACTTC. The chain has TRBV6-1 and TRBJ2-5; 7 bases align to TRBD1. The V segment lost 6 bases and the J segment 5 bases; nucleotides outside the gene matches: 6. The CDR3 extends over 13 amino acids. The germline V gene encodes CDR1 MNHNS and CDR2 SASEGT.